Included here is one TCR beta chain sequence, with context. Its antigen remains unknown. The data derive from a study of cytotoxic CD8 clonotypes in ibrutinib-treated CLL. Broader study findings: The study found baseline clonality above age-matched healthy donors, tracking circulating CD8+ T-cell counts.

This CDR3 region has 14 residues. Germline-derived CDR1 and CDR2 are SGHVS and FQNEAQ. Trimming removed 7 bases from V and 4 bases from J; junction bases left unmatched: 5. Using immunoSEQ multiplex PCR, the repertoire was profiled, and TCRdb retains in-frame clones only, with some absent. The repertoire includes a few hundred thousand clones, about three quarters of them detected once, and less than 20% sits in the top ten. Source: PBMCs, taken after 24 months of ibrutinib treatment. This sequence originates from a human donor with chronic lymphocytic leukemia. The chain carries TRBV7-8 and TRBJ1-1; 11 nucleotides agree with TRBD1. CDR3 nucleotides: TGTGCCAGCATCCGGGGACAGGGGGGCACTGAAGCTTTCTTT. This codes for CASIRGQGGTEAFF. The full variable domain, with the rest looked up from reference TRBV7-8 and TRBJ1-1, is GAGVSQSPRYKVAKRGQDVALRCDPISGHVSLFWYQQALGQGPEFLTYFQNEAQLDKSGLPSDRFFAERPEGSVSTLKIQRTQQEDSAVYLCASIRGQGGTEAFFGQGTRLTVV.